Below are 9 T cell receptor beta chains sequenced from a single sample in a study of CD8 T cells in ankylosing spondylitis. MiXCR was run by TCRdb on the 5' RACE reads, yielding one entry per CDR3 protein. This table holds around 140,000 distinct CDR3 sequences, about an eighth found once. The sample comprised blood, either unsorted or a sorted T cell fraction (not recorded which). All receptors derive from a female donor with ankylosing spondylitis or in good health (not recorded which).

This clonotype has at least ten counts. The genes are TRBV20-1 and TRBJ2-3, with a tentative D call TRBD2 (5 bases). The germline CDR1 and CDR2 sequences are DFQATT and SNEGSKA (reference sequence). V was trimmed by 2 bases and J by 8 bases, leaving 14 bases between them. The CDR3 covers 13 residues. This CDR3 is CSARPGKPGTQYF. CDR3 nucleotide sequence: TGCAGTGCTAGACCGGGAAAACCGGGTACGCAGTATTTT.

This clonotype was picked up many times. The genes are TRBV5-1 and TRBJ2-1; 8 positions match TRBD2. The CDR3 has 13 amino acids. Germline V CDR1 and CDR2: SGHRS, YFSETQ. The J segment lost 4 bases and the V segment lost 7 bases, leaving 4 bases of the junction unmatched. For the CDR3, the DNA is TGCGCCAGCGGGAGCGGGAGATACAATGAGCAGTTCTTC. Protein sequence: CASGSGRYNEQFF.

This clonotype was seen a single time. Here the CDR3 omits its conserved ending phenylalanine or tryptophan, so a read error is the likely source. The chain carries TRBV5-6 and TRBJ2-7; a possible D gene is TRBD1 (5 bases). The ends were cut back, 2 bases at V and 1 base at J, with 7 bases in the middle. Germline V lookup: CDR1 SGHDT, CDR2 YYEEEE. CDR3 length: 13 residues. This CDR3 is CASSLDRSYEQYL. CDR3 DNA sequence: TGTGCCAGCAGCTTAGACAGATCCTACGAGCAGTACCTC.

This clonotype was picked up a small number of times. The V gene is TRBV7-9, the J gene TRBJ1-1, with unresolved D. This CDR3 comprises 14 residues. Germline CDR1 and CDR2: SEHNR and FQNEAQ (reference sequence). V gave up 4 bases and J gave up 3 bases, with 12 bases separating them. The CDR3 DNA follows: TGTGCCAGCAGCTCTTACCTAGAGGACACTGAAGCTTTCTTT. It translates to CASSSYLEDTEAFF.

This clonotype was recorded at least ten times. V usage is TRBV20-1 and J usage is TRBJ2-2, with 7 bases aligning to TRBD2. This CDR3 contains 14 residues. With 8 bases clipped from V and 3 bases from J, the junction kept 9 bases outside the gene matches. Germline-derived CDR1 and CDR2 are DFQATT and SNEGSKA (reference sequence). CDR3 nucleotide sequence: TGCAGTCCTTCGGGGGGTGGGTACACCGGGGAGCTGTTTTTT. The encoded protein is CSPSGGGYTGELFF.

In its sample, this clonotype was seen many times. The V and J genes are TRBV7-9 and TRBJ2-4; possibly TRBD2 for D (5 bases). The CDR3 totals 17 residues. Trimming removed 4 bases at V and 6 bases at J, with 22 bases between. The germline V gene encodes CDR1 SEHNR and CDR2 FQNEAQ (reference sequence). CDR3 loop: CASSSLSGIEGPNIQYF. The CDR3 DNA is TGTGCCAGCAGCTCTTTGTCCGGGATAGAAGGACCAAACATTCAGTACTTC. The full variable domain, completed using reference TRBV7-9 and TRBJ2-4, is DTGVSQNPRHKITKRGQNVTFRCDPISEHNRLYWYRQTLGQGPEFLTYFQNEAQLEKSRLLSDRFSAERPKGSFSTLEIQRTEQGDSAMYLCASSSLSGIEGPNIQYFGAGTRLSVL.

This clonotype has just a few counts. V gene TRBV29-1 combines with J gene TRBJ2-3, with 9 bases aligning to TRBD2. This CDR3 has 15 residues. Germline CDR1 SQVTM, CDR2 ANQGSEA. J lost 4 bases, V lost 5 bases, and 10 bases had no gene match. The CDR3 is CSVQGRGGAADTQYF. CDR3 sequence (DNA): TGCAGCGTTCAAGGTCGCGGGGGGGCCGCAGATACGCAGTATTTT.

The table lists this clonotype with many counts. The gene calls are TRBV5-5 and TRBJ1-5; TRBD1 might be the D (5 bases). This CDR3 spans 13 amino acids. CDR1 and CDR2 (germline): SGHKS, YYEKEE (reference sequence). V gave up 3 bases and J gave up 11 bases, with 15 bases separating them. The CDR3 loop is CASSWGVLGTQHF. CDR3 bases: TGTGCCAGCAGCTGGGGGGTCCTTGGGACCCAGCATTTT.

This clonotype has a count of ten or more. This sequence joins TRBV7-2 and TRBJ2-3; the D gene is possibly TRBD2 (5 bases). CDR1 is SGHTA and CDR2 is FQGNSA in the germline V gene. Trimming removed 0 bases from V and 2 bases from J, with 12 bases in between. This CDR3 spans 16 amino acids. The CDR3 coding sequence is TGTGCCAGCAGCTTAGCGAGTAGCGCTAACACAGATACGCAGTATTTT. Translating it yields CASSLASSANTDTQYF.